These 3 T cell receptor beta chains came from one sample sequenced in a study of Tregs in tolerant kidney transplant recipients. Some clones are missing from TCRdb's copy, which holds only in-frame ones; the method was immunoSEQ multiplex PCR. The sample includes about 240,000 clones, 65% to 85% of them seen just once. Sequences were obtained from CD4+ T cells from blood. The receptors were gathered from a human donor in good health.

This clone appeared a few times. This chain links TRBV19 with TRBJ1-4; no clear D. The CDR3 spans 15 residues. The V gene's germline CDR1 is LNHDA and CDR2 SQIVND (reference sequence). The V and J ends lost 8 bases and 3 bases respectively, with 16 bases between them. The CDR3 loop reads CASLHPVGANEKLFF. CDR3 DNA: TGTGCCAGTTTACACCCAGTGGGAGCTAATGAAAAACTGTTTTTT.

On this clone itself: The sample has other DNA sequences that encode this CDR3 too. The chain recombines TRBV2 with TRBJ2-3, with TRBD2 as a possible D gene (6 bases). CDR1 SNHLY and CDR2 FYNNEI come from the germline V gene. Trimming removed 6 bases at V and 0 bases at J, with 7 bases between. The CDR3 extends over 13 amino acids. CDR3 sequence: CASRRDSTDTQYF. The CDR3 nucleotides read TGTGCCAGCAGGCGGGACAGCACAGATACGCAGTATTTT.

In this sample, this clone turned up once. This chain uses TRBV11-3 with TRBJ2-3; 7 nucleotides agree with TRBD2. Unmatched junction bases numbered 1, after V lost 5 bases and J lost 5 bases. From germline, CDR1 is SGHNT and CDR2 YENEEA. The CDR3 has 12 amino acids. CDR3 sequence reads: CASSPGGDTQYF. Written as DNA, the CDR3 is TGTGCCAGCAGCCCGGGGGGAGATACGCAGTATTTT.